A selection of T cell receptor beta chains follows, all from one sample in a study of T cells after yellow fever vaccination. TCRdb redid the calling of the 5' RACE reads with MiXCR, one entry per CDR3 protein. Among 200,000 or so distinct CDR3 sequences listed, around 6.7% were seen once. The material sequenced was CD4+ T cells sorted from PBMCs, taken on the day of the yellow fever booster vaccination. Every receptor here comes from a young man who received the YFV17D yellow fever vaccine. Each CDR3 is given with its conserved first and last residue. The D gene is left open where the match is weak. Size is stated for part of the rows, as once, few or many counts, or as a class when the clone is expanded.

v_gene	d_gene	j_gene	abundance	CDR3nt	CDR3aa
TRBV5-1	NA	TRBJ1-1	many	TGCGCCAGCAGCTTGGAACAGCCGAACACTGAAGCTTTCTTT	CASSLEQPNTEAFF
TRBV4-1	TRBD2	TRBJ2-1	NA	TGCGCCAGCAGCCAAGCAGCGGGAGGGATCTACAATGAGCAGTTCTTC	CASSQAAGGIYNEQFF
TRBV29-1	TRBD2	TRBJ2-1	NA	TGCAGCGGGGGACCCCGGGGGGATGAGCAGTTCTTC	CSGGPRGDEQFF
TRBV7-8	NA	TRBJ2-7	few	TGTGCCAGCAGCTTACCCCGGGGGACCTACGAGCAGTACTTC	CASSLPRGTYEQYF
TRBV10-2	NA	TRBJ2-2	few	TGCGCCAGCAGTGAGGGGGTTAAGCCTCCCCCGAACACCGGGGAGCTGTTTTTT	CASSEGVKPPPNTGELFF
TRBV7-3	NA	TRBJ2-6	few	TGTGCCAGCAGCTTAACCGGGACCAGCTCTGGGGCCAACGTCCTGACTTTC	CASSLTGTSSGANVLTF
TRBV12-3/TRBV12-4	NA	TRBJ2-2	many	TGTGCCAGCAGCAACTATGACACCGGGGAGCTGTTTTTT	CASSNYDTGELFF
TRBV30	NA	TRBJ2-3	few	TGTGCCTGGAGTCGCCTTGCCGAACAGTATTTT	CAWSRLAEQYF
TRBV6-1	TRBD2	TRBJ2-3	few	TGTGCCAGCAGTCGTATGACTAGCGGGAGAGGCAATACGCAGTATTTT	CASSRMTSGRGNTQYF
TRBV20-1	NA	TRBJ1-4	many	TGCAGTGCTAGGAGGGGGGGAAATGAAAAACTGTTTTTT	CSARRGGNEKLFF
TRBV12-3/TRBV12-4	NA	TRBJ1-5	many	TGTGCCAGCAGTTTAGGTCTTCAGCCCCAGCATTTT	CASSLGLQPQHF
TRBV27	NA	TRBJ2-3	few	TGTGCCAGCAGTTCCGCCCGTTTGGATACGCAGTATTTT	CASSSARLDTQYF
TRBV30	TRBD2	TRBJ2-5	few	TGTGCCTGGAGTTTTTTGGGGACTAATGAAGAGACCCAGTACTTC	CAWSFLGTNEETQYF
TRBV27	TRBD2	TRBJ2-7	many	TGTGCCAGCAGTTTCGGACGTGCGGGAGGGCTGGGGCTTTACGAGCAGTACTTC	CASSFGRAGGLGLYEQYF
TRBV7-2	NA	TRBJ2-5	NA	TGTGCCAGCAGTTACGGGACCCTAGGCGAGACCCAGTACTTC	CASSYGTLGETQYF
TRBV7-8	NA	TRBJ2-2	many	TGTGCCAGCAGCTTAAGGACCGTGGGTCCCGGGGAGCTGTTTTTT	CASSLRTVGPGELFF
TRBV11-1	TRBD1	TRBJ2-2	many	TGTGCCAGCAGGACGACAGGGGCCGGGGAGCTGTTTTTT	CASRTTGAGELFF
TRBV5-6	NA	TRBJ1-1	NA	TGTGCCAGCAGCTTGTCCCCAGGGGCCGCTGAAGCTTTCTTT	CASSLSPGAAEAFF
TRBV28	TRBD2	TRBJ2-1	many	TGTGCCACTGACGAAGCGGGAAGGAACTACAATGAGCAGTTCTTC	CATDEAGRNYNEQFF
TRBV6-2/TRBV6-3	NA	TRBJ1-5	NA	TGTGCCACCTCTCCCACAGCTTATAGCAATCAGCCCCAGCATTTT	CATSPTAYSNQPQHF
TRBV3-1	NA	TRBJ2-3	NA	TGTGCCAGCAGCCAGAGGTCAAGCACAGATACGCAGTATTTT	CASSQRSSTDTQYF
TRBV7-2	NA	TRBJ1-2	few	TGTGCCAGCAGCTTCCGGGACAACTATGGCTACACCTTC	CASSFRDNYGYTF
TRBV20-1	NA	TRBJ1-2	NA	TGCAGTGCTAGAGCAGTCAGGGGCGCTAACTATGGCTACACCTTC	CSARAVRGANYGYTF
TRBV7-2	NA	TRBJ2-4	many	TGTGCCAGCAGCCCCGGACCGACCGTTAGAAACATTCAGTACTTC	CASSPGPTVRNIQYF
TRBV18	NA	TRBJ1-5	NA	TGTGCCAGCTCCAAAGGGGTAGGACAAAAGCCCCAGCATTTT	CASSKGVGQKPQHF
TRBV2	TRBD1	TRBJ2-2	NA	TGTGCCAGCAGCCTCGACAGGGGGGTAACCGGGGAGCTGTTTTTT	CASSLDRGVTGELFF
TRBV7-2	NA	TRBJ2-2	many	TGTGCCAGCAGCTTAGGACCCCCCGGGGAGCTGTTTTTT	CASSLGPPGELFF
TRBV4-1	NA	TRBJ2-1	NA	TGCGCCAGCAGCCCCCTATCCACGAGGTCTAACAATGAGCAGTTCTTC	CASSPLSTRSNNEQFF
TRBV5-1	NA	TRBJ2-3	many	TGCGCCAGCAGCTTGAGGGATAGCACAGATACGCAGTATTTT	CASSLRDSTDTQYF
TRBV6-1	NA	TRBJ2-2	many	TGTGCCAGCAGGAAACAGACAGTCCTGGGCACCGGGGAGCTGTTTTTT	CASRKQTVLGTGELFF
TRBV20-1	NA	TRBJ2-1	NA	TGCAGTGCTAGAGGGGGGGGGGCCAGTGAGCAGTTCTTC	CSARGGGASEQFF
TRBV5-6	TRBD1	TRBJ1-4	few	TGTGCCAGCAGCATCACAGGGGGCGACGAAAAACTGTTTTTT	CASSITGGDEKLFF
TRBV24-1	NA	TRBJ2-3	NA	TGTGCCACCGGCGACCCTCAGGCAGATACGCAGTATTTT	CATGDPQADTQYF
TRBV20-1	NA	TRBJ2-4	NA	TGCAGTGCTAGAGAGGGGGTCATAAACATTCAGTACTTC	CSAREGVINIQYF
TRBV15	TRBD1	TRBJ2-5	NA	TGTGCCACCAGCTCCGGGGACAGCCAAGAGACCCAGTACTTC	CATSSGDSQETQYF
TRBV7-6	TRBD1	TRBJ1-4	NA	TGTGCCAGCAGCTTTCGACAGGGTGGGGAAAAACTGTTTTTT	CASSFRQGGEKLFF
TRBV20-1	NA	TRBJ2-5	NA	TGCAGTGCTTCTCAAGGGGAGACCCAGTACTTC	CSASQGETQYF
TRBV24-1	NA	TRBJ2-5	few	TGTGCCACCAGTGATTCTTGGAAAGAGACCCAGTACTTC	CATSDSWKETQYF
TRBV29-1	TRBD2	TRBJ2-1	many	TGCAGCGTTGTTGCGGGAGGGAACAATGAGCAGTTCTTC	CSVVAGGNNEQFF
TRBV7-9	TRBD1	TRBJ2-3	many	TGTGCCAGCAGCCCTCAGGGGGCAGATACGCAGTATTTT	CASSPQGADTQYF
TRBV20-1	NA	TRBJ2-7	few	TGCAGTGCTAGAGGTTTGGACTACGAGCAGTACTTC	CSARGLDYEQYF
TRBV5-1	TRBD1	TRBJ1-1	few	TGCGCCAGCAGCGGGACAGGGGAAAGCACTGAAGCTTTCTTT	CASSGTGESTEAFF
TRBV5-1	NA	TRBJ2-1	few	TGCGCCAGCAGCCAACTAGGCACGGGCGGCATCAATGAGCAGTTCTTC	CASSQLGTGGINEQFF
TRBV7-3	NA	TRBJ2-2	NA	TGTGCCAGCAGCCCCCAGACGTCCACCGGGGAGCTGTTTTTT	CASSPQTSTGELFF
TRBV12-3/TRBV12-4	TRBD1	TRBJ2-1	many	TGTGCCAGCAGTTTGTCTGGACAGGGGGGCAATGAGCAGTTCTTC	CASSLSGQGGNEQFF
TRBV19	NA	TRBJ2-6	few	TGTGCCAGTAGTAGGACAGCCTCTGGGGCCAACGTCCTGACTTTC	CASSRTASGANVLTF
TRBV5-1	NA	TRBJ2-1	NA	TGCGCCAGCAGCCCCCTCGTTAACAATGAGCAGTTCTTC	CASSPLVNNEQFF
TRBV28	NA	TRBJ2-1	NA	TGTGCCAGCAGTTTGACGAGAGGACCGCAGTTCTTC	CASSLTRGPQFF
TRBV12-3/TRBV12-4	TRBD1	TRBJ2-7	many	TGTGCCAGCAGTCCCTACACAGGGGGCATCTACGAGCAGTACTTC	CASSPYTGGIYEQYF
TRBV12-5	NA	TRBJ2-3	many	TGTGCTAGTGGGGGTCAGACCACAGATACGCAGTATTTT	CASGGQTTDTQYF
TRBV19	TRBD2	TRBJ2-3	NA	TGTGCCAGCCTATCTAGCGGGAGAGATACGCAGTATTTT	CASLSSGRDTQYF